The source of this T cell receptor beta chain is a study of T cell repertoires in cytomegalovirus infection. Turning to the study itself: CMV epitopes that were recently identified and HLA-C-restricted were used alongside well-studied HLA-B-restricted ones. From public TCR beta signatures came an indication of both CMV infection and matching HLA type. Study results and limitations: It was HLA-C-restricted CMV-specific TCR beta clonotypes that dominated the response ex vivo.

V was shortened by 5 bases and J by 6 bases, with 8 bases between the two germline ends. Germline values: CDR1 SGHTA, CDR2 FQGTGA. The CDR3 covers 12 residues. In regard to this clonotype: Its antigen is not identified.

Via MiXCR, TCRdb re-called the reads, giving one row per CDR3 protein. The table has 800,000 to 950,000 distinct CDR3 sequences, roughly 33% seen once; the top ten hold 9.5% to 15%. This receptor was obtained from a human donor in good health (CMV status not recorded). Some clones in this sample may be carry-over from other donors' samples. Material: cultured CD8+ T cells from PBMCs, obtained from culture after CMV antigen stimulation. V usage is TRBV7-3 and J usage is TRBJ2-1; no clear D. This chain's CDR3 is CASSHVSNEQFF. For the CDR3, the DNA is TGTGCCAGCAGCCACGTGAGCAATGAGCAGTTCTTC.